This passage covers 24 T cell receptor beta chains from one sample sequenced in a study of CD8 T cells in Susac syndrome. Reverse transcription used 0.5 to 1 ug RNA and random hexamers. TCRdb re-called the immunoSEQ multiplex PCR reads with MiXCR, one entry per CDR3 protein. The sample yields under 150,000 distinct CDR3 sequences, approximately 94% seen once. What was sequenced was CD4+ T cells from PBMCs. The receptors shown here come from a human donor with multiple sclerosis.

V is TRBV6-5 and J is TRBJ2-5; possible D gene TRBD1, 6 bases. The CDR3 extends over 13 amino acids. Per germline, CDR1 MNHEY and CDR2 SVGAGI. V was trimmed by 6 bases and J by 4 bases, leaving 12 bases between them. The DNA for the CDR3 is TGTGCCAGCAGACAAACAGGGATAGAGACCCAGTACTTC. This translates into CASRQTGIETQYF.

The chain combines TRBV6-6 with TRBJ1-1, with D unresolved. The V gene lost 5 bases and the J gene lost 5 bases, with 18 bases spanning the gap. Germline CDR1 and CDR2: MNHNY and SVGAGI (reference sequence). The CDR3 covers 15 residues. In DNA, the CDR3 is TGTGCCAGCAGTCCCGGACTCCAGCGAGGTACTGAAGCTTTCTTT. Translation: CASSPGLQRGTEAFF.

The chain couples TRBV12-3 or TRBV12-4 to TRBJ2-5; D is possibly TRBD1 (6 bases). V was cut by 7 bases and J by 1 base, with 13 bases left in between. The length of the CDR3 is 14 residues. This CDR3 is CASNEMGAQETQYF. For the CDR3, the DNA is TGTGCCAGCAACGAAATGGGGGCCCAAGAGACCCAGTACTTC.

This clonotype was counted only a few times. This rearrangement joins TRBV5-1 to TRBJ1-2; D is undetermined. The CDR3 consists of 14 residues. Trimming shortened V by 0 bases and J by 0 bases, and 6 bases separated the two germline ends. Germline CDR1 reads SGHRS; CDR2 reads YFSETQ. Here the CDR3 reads CASSLDRANYGYTF. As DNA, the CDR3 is TGCGCCAGCAGCTTGGACAGAGCTAACTATGGCTACACCTTC.

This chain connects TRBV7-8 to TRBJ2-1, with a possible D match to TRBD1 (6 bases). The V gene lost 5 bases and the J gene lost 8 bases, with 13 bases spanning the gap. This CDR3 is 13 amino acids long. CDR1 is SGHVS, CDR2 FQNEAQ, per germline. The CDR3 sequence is CASSRDRSDEQFF. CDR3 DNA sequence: TGTGCCAGCAGCCGAGACAGGAGTGATGAGCAGTTCTTC. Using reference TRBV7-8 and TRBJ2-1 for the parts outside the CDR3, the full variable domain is GAGVSQSPRYKVAKRGQDVALRCDPISGHVSLFWYQQALGQGPEFLTYFQNEAQLDKSGLPSDRFFAERPEGSVSTLKIQRTQQEDSAVYLCASSRDRSDEQFFGPGTRLTVL.

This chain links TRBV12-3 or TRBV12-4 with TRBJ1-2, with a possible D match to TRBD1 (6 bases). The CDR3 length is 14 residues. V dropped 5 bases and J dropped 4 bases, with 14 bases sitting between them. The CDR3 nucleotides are TGTGCCAGCAGTAAAGACGACAGGTTCTATGGCTACACCTTC. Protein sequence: CASSKDDRFYGYTF.

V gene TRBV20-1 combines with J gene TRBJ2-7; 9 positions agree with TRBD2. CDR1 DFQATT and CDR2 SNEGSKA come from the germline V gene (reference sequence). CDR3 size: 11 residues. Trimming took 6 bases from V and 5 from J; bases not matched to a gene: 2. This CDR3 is CSAAGGNEQYF. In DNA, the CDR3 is TGCAGTGCGGCGGGAGGGAACGAGCAGTACTTC.

CDR3: CASSGPHAQRTEAFF. The DNA of the CDR3 is TGTGCCAGCAGCGGTCCTCACGCGCAAAGGACTGAAGCTTTCTTT. This chain uses TRBV9 with TRBJ1-1; D remains unclear. Trimming stripped 3 bases from V and 5 bases from J, with 17 bases between. The CDR3 sequence is 15 residues long. CDR1 and CDR2 (germline): SGDLS, YYNGEE.

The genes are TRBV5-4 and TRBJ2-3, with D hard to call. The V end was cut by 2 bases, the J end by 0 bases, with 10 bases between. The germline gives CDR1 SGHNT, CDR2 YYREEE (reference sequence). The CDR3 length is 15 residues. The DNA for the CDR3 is TGTGCCAGCAGCTTCGACTCAACTAGCACAGATACGCAGTATTTT. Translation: CASSFDSTSTDTQYF.

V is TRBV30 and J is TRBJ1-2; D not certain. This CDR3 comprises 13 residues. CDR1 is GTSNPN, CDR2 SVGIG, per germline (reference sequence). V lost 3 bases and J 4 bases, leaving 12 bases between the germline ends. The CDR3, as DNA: TGTGCCTGGAGGTCACCGGGGAGCTATGGCTACACCTTC. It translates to CAWRSPGSYGYTF.

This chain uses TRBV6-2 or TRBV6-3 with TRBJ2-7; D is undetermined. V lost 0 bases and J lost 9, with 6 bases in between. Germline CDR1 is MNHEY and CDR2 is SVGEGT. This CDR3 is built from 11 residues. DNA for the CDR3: TGTGCCAGCAGTTACTCATTCGGGCAGTACTTC. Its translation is CASSYSFGQYF.

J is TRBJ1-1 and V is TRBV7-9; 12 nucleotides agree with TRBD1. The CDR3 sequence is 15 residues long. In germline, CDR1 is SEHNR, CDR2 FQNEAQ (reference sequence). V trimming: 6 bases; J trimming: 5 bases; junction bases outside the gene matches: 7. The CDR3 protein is CASRGTGGVGTEAFF. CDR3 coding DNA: TGTGCCAGCAGGGGGACAGGGGGCGTGGGGACTGAAGCTTTCTTT.

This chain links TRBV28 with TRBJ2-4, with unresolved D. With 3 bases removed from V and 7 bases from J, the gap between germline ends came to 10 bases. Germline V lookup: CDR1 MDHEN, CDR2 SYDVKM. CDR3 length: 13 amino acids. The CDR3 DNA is TGTGCCAGCAGTTTTAGAGGTGGGAACATTCAGTACTTC. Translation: CASSFRGGNIQYF.

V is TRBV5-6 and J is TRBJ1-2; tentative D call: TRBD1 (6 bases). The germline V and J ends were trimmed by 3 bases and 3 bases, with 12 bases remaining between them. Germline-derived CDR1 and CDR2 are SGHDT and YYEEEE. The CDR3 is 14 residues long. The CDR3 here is CASSSTGLDYGYTF. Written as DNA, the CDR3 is TGTGCCAGCAGCTCCACAGGGCTCGACTATGGCTACACCTTC.

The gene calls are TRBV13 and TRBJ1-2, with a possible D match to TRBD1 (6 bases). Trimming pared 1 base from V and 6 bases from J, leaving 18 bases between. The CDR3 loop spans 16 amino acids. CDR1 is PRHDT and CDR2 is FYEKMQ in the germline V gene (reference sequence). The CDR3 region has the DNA TGTGCCAGCAGCTTAGCGGGGGGCGCGGGGAATAATGGCTACACCTTC. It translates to CASSLAGGAGNNGYTF.

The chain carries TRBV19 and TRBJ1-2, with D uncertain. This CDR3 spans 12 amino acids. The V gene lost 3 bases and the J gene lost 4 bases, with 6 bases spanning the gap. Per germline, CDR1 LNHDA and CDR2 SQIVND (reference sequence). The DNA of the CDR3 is TGTGCCAGTAGTATCAGCGGCTATGGCTACACCTTC. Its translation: CASSISGYGYTF. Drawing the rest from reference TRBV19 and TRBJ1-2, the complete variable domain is DGGITQSPKYLFRKEGQNVTLSCEQNLNHDAMYWYRQDPGQGLRLIYYSQIVNDFQKGDIAEGYSVSREKKESFPLTVTSAQKNPTAFYLCASSISGYGYTFGSGTRLTVV.

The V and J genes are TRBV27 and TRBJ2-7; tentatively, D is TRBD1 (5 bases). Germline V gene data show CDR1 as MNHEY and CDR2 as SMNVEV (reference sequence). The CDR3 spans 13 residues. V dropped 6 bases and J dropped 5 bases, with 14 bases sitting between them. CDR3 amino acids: CASSYGHKNEQYF. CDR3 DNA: TGTGCCAGCAGCTATGGACACAAGAACGAGCAGTACTTC.

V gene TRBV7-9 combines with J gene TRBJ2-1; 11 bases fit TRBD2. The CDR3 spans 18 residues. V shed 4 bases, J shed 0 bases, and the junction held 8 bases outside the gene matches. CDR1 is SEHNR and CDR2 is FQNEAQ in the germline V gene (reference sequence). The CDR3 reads CASSSFGLAGISYNEQFF. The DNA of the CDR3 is TGTGCCAGCAGCTCTTTCGGACTAGCGGGTATCTCCTACAATGAGCAGTTCTTC.

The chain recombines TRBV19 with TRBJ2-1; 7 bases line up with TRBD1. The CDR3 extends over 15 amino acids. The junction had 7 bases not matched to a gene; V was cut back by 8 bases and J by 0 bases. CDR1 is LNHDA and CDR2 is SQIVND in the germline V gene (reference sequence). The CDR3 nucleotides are TGTGCCAGTGGGATGGACAGGAGCTCCTACAATGAGCAGTTCTTC. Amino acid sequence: CASGMDRSSYNEQFF.

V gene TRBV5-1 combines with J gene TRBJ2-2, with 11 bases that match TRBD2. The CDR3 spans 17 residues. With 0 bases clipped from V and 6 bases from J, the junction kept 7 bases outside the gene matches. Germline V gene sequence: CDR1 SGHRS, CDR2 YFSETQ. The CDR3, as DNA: TGCGCCAGCAGCTTGGGACTAGCGGGACCTCTGGCCGGGGAGCTGTTTTTT. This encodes CASSLGLAGPLAGELFF.

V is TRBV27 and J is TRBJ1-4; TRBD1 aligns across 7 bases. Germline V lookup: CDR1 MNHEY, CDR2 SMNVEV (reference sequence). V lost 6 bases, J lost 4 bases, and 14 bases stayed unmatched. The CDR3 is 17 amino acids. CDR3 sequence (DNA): TGTGCCAGCAGCGCACTCGCCTCCCGGGACAGTAATGAAAAACTGTTTTTT. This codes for CASSALASRDSNEKLFF.

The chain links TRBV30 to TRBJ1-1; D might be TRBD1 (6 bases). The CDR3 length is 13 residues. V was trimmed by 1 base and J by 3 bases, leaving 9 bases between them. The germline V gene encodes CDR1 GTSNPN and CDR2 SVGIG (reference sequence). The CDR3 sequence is CAWSGGRDTEAFF. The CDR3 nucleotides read TGTGCCTGGAGTGGGGGGCGCGACACTGAAGCTTTCTTT.

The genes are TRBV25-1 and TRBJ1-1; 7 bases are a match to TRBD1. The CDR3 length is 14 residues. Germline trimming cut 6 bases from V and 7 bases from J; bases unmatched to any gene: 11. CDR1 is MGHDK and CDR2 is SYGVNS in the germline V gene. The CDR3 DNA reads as TGTGCCAGCAGAGAACAGGGGTTTGGTGATGAAGCTTTCTTT. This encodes CASREQGFGDEAFF.

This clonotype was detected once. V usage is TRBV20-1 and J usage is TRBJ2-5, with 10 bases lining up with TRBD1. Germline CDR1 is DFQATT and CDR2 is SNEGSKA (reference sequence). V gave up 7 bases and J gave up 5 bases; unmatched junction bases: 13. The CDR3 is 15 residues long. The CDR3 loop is CSGKRQGAAWETQYF. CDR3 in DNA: TGCAGTGGAAAACGACAGGGGGCGGCATGGGAGACCCAGTACTTC.